The clone carrying this TCR beta chain was seen only a few times. Its antigen is not known. After removal of 0 bases from V and 6 bases from J, the junction contained 8 bases not matched to a gene. Germline values: CDR1 SGDLS, CDR2 YYNGEE. The CDR3 contains 16 residues. This entry belongs to a study of T-cell memory formation after mild COVID-19. Overall study: TCR clusters mostly belonged to single donors.

5'RACE with constant-segment primers built TCRalpha and TCRbeta cDNA libraries with UMIs. TCRdb re-called the 5' RACE reads through MiXCR, storing one row per CDR3 protein. The table records a few hundred thousand distinct CDR3 sequences, around 27% of them present only once. General study findings and limits: Contracting CD4+ clones lay largely in CM and EM, with CD8+ ones residing in EMRA.

The sequence was obtained from an adult woman who had mild COVID-19 (a few samples of this study predate the infection). Cell type and time point are not known. Specimen: PBMCs or a T cell subset sorted from them (not recorded which). The J gene is TRBJ2-1, the V gene TRBV9, with 8 bases aligning to TRBD2. In nucleotides, the CDR3 is TGTGCCAGCAGCGTAGATGGTAGCGGGGTTGCCAATGAGCAGTTCTTC. Translated, it gives CASSVDGSGVANEQFF.